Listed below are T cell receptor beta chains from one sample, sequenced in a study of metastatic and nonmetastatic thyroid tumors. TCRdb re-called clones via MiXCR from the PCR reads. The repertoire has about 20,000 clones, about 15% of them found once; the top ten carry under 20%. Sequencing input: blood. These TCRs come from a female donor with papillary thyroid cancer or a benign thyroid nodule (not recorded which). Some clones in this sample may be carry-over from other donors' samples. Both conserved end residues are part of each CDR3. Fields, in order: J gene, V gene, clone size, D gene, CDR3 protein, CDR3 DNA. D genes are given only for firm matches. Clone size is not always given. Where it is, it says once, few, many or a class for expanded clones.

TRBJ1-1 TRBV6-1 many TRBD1 CASTYRGDTEAFF TGTGCCAGCACGTACAGGGGCGACACTGAAGCTTTCTTT
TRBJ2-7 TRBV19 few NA CASSNGIYEQYF TGTGCCAGTAGTAATGGAATCTACGAGCAGTACTTC
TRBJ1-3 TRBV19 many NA CASPKSSGNTIYF TGTGCCAGCCCCAAGAGCTCTGGAAACACCATATATTTT
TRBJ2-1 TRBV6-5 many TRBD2 CASSYSTSGGDEQFF TGTGCCAGCAGTTACTCGACTAGCGGGGGAGATGAGCAGTTCTTC
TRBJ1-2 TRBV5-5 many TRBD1 CASSLVGTGTNYGYTF TGTGCCAGCAGCTTGGTTGGGACAGGGACTAACTATGGCTACACCTTC
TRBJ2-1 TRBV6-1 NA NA CASSEYQQAYNEQFF TGTGCCAGCAGTGAATACCAGCAGGCCTACAATGAGCAGTTCTTC
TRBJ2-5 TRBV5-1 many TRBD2 CASSSGLAPETQYF TGCGCCAGCAGCTCTGGACTAGCACCAGAGACCCAGTACTTC
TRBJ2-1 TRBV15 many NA CATSRDFGGQFF TGTGCCACCAGCAGAGATTTCGGAGGGCAGTTCTTC
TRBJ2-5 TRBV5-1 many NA CASSLVQMYQETQYF TGCGCCAGCAGCTTGGTTCAGATGTACCAAGAGACCCAGTACTTC
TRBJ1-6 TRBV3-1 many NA CASSQVPGITLHF TGTGCCAGCAGCCAAGTTCCGGGGATCACCCTCCACTTT
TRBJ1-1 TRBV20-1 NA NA CSAAPPGMNTEAFF TGCAGTGCCGCACCCCCAGGTATGAACACTGAAGCTTTCTTT
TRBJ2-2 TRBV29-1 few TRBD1 CSVEVTGDTGELFF TGCAGCGTTGAGGTAACAGGGGACACCGGGGAGCTGTTTTTT
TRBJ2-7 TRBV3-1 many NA CASSHRDASAGQYF TGTGCCAGCAGCCACAGGGACGCTAGCGCGGGGCAGTACTTC
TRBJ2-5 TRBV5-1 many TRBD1 CASSFGTEETQYF TGCGCCAGCAGCTTTGGGACAGAAGAGACCCAGTACTTC
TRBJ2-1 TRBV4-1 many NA CASSQGVSRNEQFF TGCGCCAGCAGCCAGGGGGTCTCGCGCAATGAGCAGTTCTTC
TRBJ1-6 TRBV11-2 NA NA CASSADYNSPLHF TGTGCCAGCAGCGCCGACTATAATTCACCCCTCCACTTT
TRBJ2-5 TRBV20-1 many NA CSGWVSQETQYF TGCAGTGGGTGGGTCTCTCAAGAGACCCAGTACTTC
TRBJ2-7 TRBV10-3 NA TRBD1 CAISEQGQVTYEQYF TGTGCCATCAGTGAGCAGGGACAGGTCACCTACGAGCAGTACTTC
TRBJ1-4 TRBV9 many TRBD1 CASSVGGQANEKLFF TGTGCCAGCAGCGTAGGCGGACAGGCTAATGAAAAACTGTTTTTT
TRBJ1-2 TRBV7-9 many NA CASSRPAPSNYGYTF TGTGCCAGCAGCCGTCCGGCTCCATCTAACTATGGCTACACCTTC
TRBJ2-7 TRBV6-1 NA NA CASIARTAILKRRYYEQYF TGTGCCAGCATCGCCAGGACAGCAATCCTAAAAAGGAGGTACTACGAGCAGTACTTC
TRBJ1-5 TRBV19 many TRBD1 CASVGTDGGYSNQPQHF TGTGCCAGTGTAGGGACAGACGGGGGCTATAGCAATCAGCCCCAGCATTTT
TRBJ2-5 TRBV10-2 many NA CASSEHVQETQYF TGCGCCAGCAGTGAGCACGTCCAAGAGACCCAGTACTTC